This TCR beta chain was sequenced for a study of T-cell memory formation after mild COVID-19 (dated by TCRdb to the early 2020s). In the study overall: TCR sequence clusters from the two donors were largely donor specific. In two donors, T-cell clones that expanded and contracted after mild COVID-19 were followed by sequencing TCRalpha and TCRbeta repertoires longitudinally. Two young, previously healthy adult volunteers made up the cohort, one male and one female.

The paper's findings and limits, for the study overall: The study covered only a couple of mild cases, and larger cohorts including severe cases with pre-infection samples were considered necessary. From day 15 to 85, contracting clones showed balanced CD4/CD8 phenotypes, whereas a second wave of clones that expanded from day 15 to 37 leaned towards CD4+. Contracting CD4+ clones turned up mainly in the CM and EM memory subsets, whereas EMRA was where CD8+ clones were enriched. Some responding clones were detected in pre-infection memory, which suggested that pre-existing cross-reactive memory T cells had joined the SARS-CoV-2 response. The second-wave clones that peaked on day 37 were not confirmed to be SARS-CoV-2 specific.

With regard to this clonotype: What this receptor recognizes is not known. Within one base of it there is no much larger clone, and no base qualities were kept.

The instrument was an Illumina NovaSeq 6000. TCRalpha and TCRbeta cDNA libraries were constructed by 5'RACE with constant-segment primers, with sample barcodes and unique molecular identifiers being introduced. RNA was extracted from every sample with Trizol reagent. Amplification of the libraries took two PCR steps, and the second step added a second sample barcode plus Illumina TruSeq adapters. Libraries were sequenced on an Illumina NovaSeq with 2 x 150 bp paired-end reads. On the authors' methods: Reads were demultiplexed and collapsed into UMI-guided consensus sequences with migec v1.2.7. Using mixcr v2.1.11, the UMI consensuses were aligned to TRA and TRB V and J templates and assembled into clonotypes. A clonotype was counted as expanded or contracted only when both edgeR and NoisET called the clonotype significant, with the noise models trained on biological replicates. For edgeR calls, the cutoffs were a false discovery rate-adjusted p below 0.01 and a log2 fold-change threshold of 1. PCA with hierarchical clustering of max-normalized trajectories of the 1000 most abundant clonotypes was used as exploratory dynamics analysis. The CD4 or CD8 phenotype of responding clones was assigned using the separately sequenced CD4+ and CD8+ repertoires. TCRdb reran the public reads through fastp at Q25 and MiXCR, keeping productive beta chains. Each entry merges the rows of one CDR3 protein and shows their most common DNA and genes. Clone size and V and J calls follow TCRdb, not the original study. The sample profile shows about 210,000 distinct CDR3 sequences; around 27% of them were found once. Over 10% of the sample lies in the top ten.

PBMCs were isolated by Ficoll-Paque density gradient centrifugation. Source material: PBMCs or a T cell subset sorted from them (not recorded which). This sequence originates from an adult woman who had mild COVID-19 (a few samples of this study predate the infection). The sample titles of this study are shuffled in the database, so cell type and time point are left out; the donor was told from shared clones.

This receptor has the CDR3 CASTSGNQPQHF. The bases read TGTGCCAGCACCTCAGGGAATCAGCCCCAGCATTTT. This chain is built from TRBV6-2 or TRBV6-3 and TRBJ1-5; TRBD1 might be the D gene, on 5 matching bases. Trimming costs V 7 bases and J 4 bases, and their ends lie 8 bases apart. The CDR3 contains 12 residues, cysteine and phenylalanine counted. The only DNA kept is the CDR3, 36 bases in frame from the first base. Based on the germline V gene, the CDR1 and CDR2 sequences are MNHEY and SVGEGT.